Presented here are 19 T cell receptor beta chains from one specimen sequenced in a study of early T cells in non-severe SARS-CoV-2 infection. A single record per CDR3 protein comes from TCRdb applying MiXCR to the 5' RACE reads. The table has 50,000 to 75,000 distinct CDR3 sequences, roughly 9% seen once. Sequences were derived from whole blood, sampled at baseline. Receptors were obtained from an adult who was a healthcare worker with PCR-confirmed SARS-CoV-2 infection or an uninfected control (not recorded which).

This clonotype was observed a handful of times. J is TRBJ2-1 and V is TRBV5-6, with TRBD2 as a possible D gene (5 bases). Germline values: CDR1 SGHDT, CDR2 YYEEEE. With 4 bases removed from V and 0 bases from J, the gap between germline ends came to 17 bases. This CDR3 is 17 amino acids long. The CDR3 region is CASSRLSRRSSYNEQFF. In DNA, the CDR3 is TGTGCCAGCAGCCGACTATCTCGGAGAAGCTCCTACAATGAGCAGTTCTTC.

This clonotype came up a few times. The chain employs TRBV5-1 and TRBJ2-2; D is perhaps TRBD2 (5 bases). V lost 1 base and J 6 bases, leaving 13 bases between the germline ends. Germline V gene sequence: CDR1 SGHRS, CDR2 YFSETQ. This CDR3 contains 15 residues. The CDR3 DNA is TGCGCCAGCAGCTTGAACTCGGGAAACGCCGGGGAGCTGTTTTTT. Translating gives CASSLNSGNAGELFF. The full variable domain, rest sourced from reference TRBV5-1 and TRBJ2-2, is KAGVTQTPRYLIKTRGQQVTLSCSPISGHRSVSWYQQTPGQGLQFLFEYFSETQRNKGNFPGRFSGRQFSNSRSEMNVSTLELGDSALYLCASSLNSGNAGELFFGEGSRLTVL.

J is TRBJ1-2 and V is TRBV20-1, with 9 nucleotides matching TRBD1. The CDR3 has 14 residues. Germline V gene sequence: CDR1 DFQATT, CDR2 SNEGSKA (reference sequence). Trimming removed 0 bases from V and 8 bases from J; junction bases left unmatched: 7. Here the CDR3 DNA reads TGCAGTGCTAGAGATCCGGGACAGGGAGGCGGCTACACCTTC. It translates to CSARDPGQGGGYTF.

The rearrangement uses TRBV6-5 and TRBJ2-3; D unresolved. Trimming removed 2 bases at V and 2 bases at J, with 8 bases between. The germline CDR1 and CDR2 sequences are MNHEY and SVGAGI. The CDR3 is made up of 14 amino acids. Here the CDR3 reads CASSYMAYTDTQYF. The DNA of the CDR3 is TGTGCCAGCAGTTACATGGCTTACACAGATACGCAGTATTTT.

This chain links TRBV3-1 with TRBJ2-1; D remains unclear. The CDR3 loop spans 16 amino acids. Germline CDR1 reads LGHDT; CDR2 reads YNNKEL (reference sequence). The germline V and J ends were trimmed by 4 bases and 3 bases, with 16 bases remaining between them. DNA of the CDR3: TGTGCCAGCAGCCCTGTAGCCCTACCCTTCTACAATGAGCAGTTCTTC. It encodes CASSPVALPFYNEQFF.

A few counts support this clonotype. The rearrangement links TRBV16 to TRBJ2-5; D might be TRBD2 (5 bases). Germline V gene data show CDR1 as KGHSY and CDR2 as FQNENV. CDR3 length equals 13 residues. Trimming removed 5 bases at V and 4 bases at J, with 11 bases between. CDR3 region: CASSTRAGETQYF. CDR3 DNA: TGTGCCAGCAGCACACGGGCGGGAGAGACCCAGTACTTC.

This clonotype has a count of ten or more. This chain connects TRBV28 to TRBJ2-3, with 8 positions matching TRBD1. V lost 5 bases, J lost 3 bases, and 7 bases stayed unmatched. The CDR3 extends over 15 amino acids. The germline gives CDR1 MDHEN, CDR2 SYDVKM. CDR3 residues: CASSHRGMVTDTQYF. The CDR3 DNA reads as TGTGCCAGCAGTCACAGGGGGATGGTGACAGATACGCAGTATTTT.

The chain has TRBV29-1 and TRBJ1-1, with 8 bases that match TRBD1. Germline V gives CDR1 SQVTM, CDR2 ANQGSEA. The CDR3 spans 11 residues. The V gene end was trimmed by 6 bases and the J gene end by 8 bases; junction bases not matched to a gene: 5. CDR3 region: CSVSRTGEAFF. As DNA, the CDR3 is TGCAGCGTGTCCCGGACAGGGGAAGCTTTCTTT.

The table lists this clonotype with many counts. V is TRBV6-1 and J is TRBJ2-1, with D possibly being TRBD1 (7 bases). The CDR3 contains 14 residues. The germline V gene encodes CDR1 MNHNS and CDR2 SASEGT. V lost 4 bases to trimming and J lost 9 bases, with 16 bases between them. CDR3 sequence: CASSGQGMGGEQFF. The DNA for the CDR3 is TGTGCCAGCAGTGGACAGGGTATGGGGGGTGAGCAGTTCTTC.

In this sample, this clonotype turned up many times. The chain employs TRBV5-1 and TRBJ2-1, with D possibly TRBD2 on 5 matching bases. The germline V and J ends were trimmed by 0 bases and 5 bases, with 21 bases remaining between them. This CDR3 is 18 amino acids long. Germline lookup yields CDR1 SGHRS and CDR2 YFSETQ. The CDR3, as DNA: TGCGCCAGCAGCTTGGTATGGCGGACCGTAGACGGGGACAATGAGCAGTTCTTC. This translates into CASSLVWRTVDGDNEQFF.

J is TRBJ1-2 and V is TRBV12-3 or TRBV12-4; D gene uncertain. CDR3 length: 12 amino acids. Trimming stripped 7 bases from V and 5 bases from J, with 11 bases between. This chain's CDR3 is CASTFSKYGYTF. CDR3 sequence (DNA): TGTGCCAGCACCTTTTCCAAGTATGGCTACACCTTC.

This clonotype appeared many times. CDR3: CASRGTVSYEQYF. In nucleotides, the CDR3 is TGTGCCAGCAGAGGGACAGTTTCCTACGAGCAGTACTTC. The chain uses TRBV6-1 and TRBJ2-7; 7 bases align to TRBD1. The germline CDR1 and CDR2 sequences are MNHNS and SASEGT. J gave up 1 base and V 6 bases, and 3 bases lay outside the gene matches. The CDR3 loop spans 13 amino acids.

The rearrangement joins TRBV7-9 to TRBJ2-7; D gene uncertain. V was pared by 5 bases and J by 5 bases, with 16 bases between. Germline lookup yields CDR1 SEHNR and CDR2 FQNEAQ (reference sequence). CDR3 length equals 14 residues. The CDR3: CASSQDGYLNEQYF. CDR3 bases: TGTGCCAGCAGCCAGGATGGCTACCTAAACGAGCAGTACTTC.

The chain is built from TRBV12-3 or TRBV12-4 and TRBJ2-3; 9 positions match TRBD1. The CDR3 runs 16 residues. J lost 7 bases, V lost 4 bases, and 12 bases had no gene match. The CDR3 coding sequence is TGTGCCAGCAGTTCCTACAGGGGGCAACGCATGCATACGCAGTATTTT. It yields the protein CASSSYRGQRMHTQYF.

In its sample, this clonotype was seen a few times. The rearrangement joins TRBV2 to TRBJ2-5; D perhaps matches TRBD1 (6 bases). Germline V gene sequence: CDR1 SNHLY, CDR2 FYNNEI. Trimming pared 4 bases from V and 7 bases from J, leaving 13 bases between. This CDR3 comprises 13 residues. Here the CDR3 DNA reads TGTGCCAGCAGTGGAACGAGAGGGGGGACCCAGTACTTC. Amino acids: CASSGTRGGTQYF.

The table lists this clonotype with many counts. The V call is TRBV20-1, the J call TRBJ1-1; D gene unclear. Trimming stripped 4 bases from V and 9 bases from J, with 9 bases between. The CDR3 runs to 10 residues. The germline gives CDR1 DFQATT, CDR2 SNEGSKA (reference sequence). The CDR3 region is CSANRFQAFF. In nucleotides, the CDR3 is TGCAGTGCTAACCGATTTCAAGCTTTCTTT.

This clonotype was recorded at least ten times. This rearrangement joins TRBV20-1 to TRBJ2-3, with TRBD1 as a possible D gene (5 bases). CDR1 and CDR2 from the germline V gene are DFQATT and SNEGSKA (reference sequence). The CDR3 has 14 amino acids. Trimming removed 0 bases from V and 6 bases from J, with 13 bases in between. CDR3 DNA sequence: TGCAGTGCTAGAGATATGCAGGGTGCGGATACGCAGTATTTT. It translates to CSARDMQGADTQYF.

V usage is TRBV6-2 or TRBV6-3 and J usage is TRBJ2-7; TRBD2 agrees at 9 bases. Trimming at V came to 3 bases and at J to 7 bases, leaving 13 bases not matched to a gene. The CDR3 has 16 residues. Germline loops: CDR1 MNHEY, CDR2 SVGEGT. Here the CDR3 reads CASSYQPSGTGIEQYF. For the CDR3, the DNA is TGTGCCAGCAGTTATCAACCTAGCGGGACGGGTATAGAGCAGTACTTC.

The sample holds one count of this clonotype. The chain joins TRBV6-5 to TRBJ1-2; D is perhaps TRBD1 (6 bases). V shed 5 bases and J shed 4 bases, with 14 bases lying between them. This CDR3 region has 14 residues. From germline, CDR1 is MNHEY and CDR2 SVGAGI. The CDR3 is CASSETGPVYGYTF. CDR3 DNA: TGTGCCAGCAGTGAGACAGGACCCGTCTATGGCTACACCTTC.